This T cell receptor (beta chain) is drawn from a study of blood T cells in healthy people across ages (dated by TCRdb to the mid-2010s). General notes on the study: In model experiments, template switching captured about one uniquely barcoded TCR beta cDNA molecule for every two T cells. Age-related changes in TCR beta repertoire diversity were measured in the study by deep sequencing normalized with unique cDNA molecular identifiers. The donors were divided into four age groups: young (average around 16 years), middle-aged (around 41), aged (roughly 66) and long-lived (roughly 88). To avoid experimental bias, donors of different ages were distributed randomly across sequencing lanes. The study analyzed two additional independent replicas of 1 million unique cDNA reads from the same blood draw for two donors, one aged 18 to 29 and one aged 80 or older. Study-wide findings and limitations: Compared with the aged group, more naive CD4+ T cells, fewer expanded clones and increased TCR diversity were shown by the long-lived group, suggesting age selection. Observed TCR beta diversity per million T cells fell roughly linearly with age, and a significant reduction was already apparent by age roughly 40. There was a strong correlation between observed TCR beta diversity and the percentage of naive T cells measured by flow cytometry. Estimates of total diversity from one million sequenced T cells were regarded as lower bounds and underestimates. Donor CMV infection status was unknown, potentially confounding age-related changes in expanded clonotypes. Since profiling was done on bulk unsorted PBMCs, naive and antigen-experienced compartments could not be conclusively compared.

In the case of this clonotype: Its target antigen remains unknown. Within one base of it there is no much larger clone, and no base qualities were kept.

The protocol used for the library was 5' RACE. Sequencer: Illumina HiSeq 2500. The second PCR ran for about 6 to 12 cycles and used a J-beta primer mix along with a sample-barcoded 5' primer. A unique molecular identifier was introduced onto each TCR beta cDNA molecule by a template-switch 5' adaptor carrying 12 random nucleotides. Each sample yielded at least 2.5 million CDR3-containing paired-end reads. The Mint cDNA synthesis kit, primed by a TRBC-specific oligonucleotide, was used to synthesize first-strand cDNA from all RNA. Following uracil-DNA glycosylase treatment, a first 18-cycle PCR with universal primers M1SS and BC2_uni_R was performed on all cDNA. Per the authors' processing: Each sample was normalized by randomly selecting 1 million high-quality reads, each carrying a distinct molecular identifier. Reads with shared molecular identifiers were discarded instead of being binned into consensus sequences. CDR3 identification, clonotype clustering and error correction used MiTCR with a Q25 quality threshold and the strictest error-elimination algorithm. A nonparametric unseen species model using Euler transformation provided a lower-bound estimate of total TCR beta diversity. TCRdb reprocessed the public reads (quality trimming at Q25 with fastp, clone calling with MiXCR) and kept in-frame beta chains. Each record represents a unique CDR3 protein, reported with the most common genes and DNA among its rows. The V and J calls and clone size come from TCRdb's table, not from the authors' own analysis. This sample has nearly 1 million distinct CDR3 sequences in its table, and roughly 47% of those were observed once. The top ten constitute over 20% of the sample.

Relative to germline, V is 6 bases shorter and J is 7 bases shorter, with 14 bases between their ends. CDR1 is given as MNHEY and CDR2 as SVGEGT, both from the germline V gene. The CDR3 sequence holds 13 residues, the cysteine and phenylalanine included. Only the CDR3 portion is preserved as DNA: 39 bases, with reading frame beginning at the first base. The 39 donors, aged 6 to 90 years, were systemically healthy Caucasian individuals from Russia. Each donor gave around 9.5 milliliters of peripheral blood, collected into EDTA-treated Vacutainer tubes. Ficoll-Paque density-gradient centrifugation was used to isolate PBMCs, with at least 6.5 million per sample. Total RNA was extracted from PBMCs with Trizol reagent, with at least 6 micrograms obtained per sample. Naive CD45RAhigh/CD27high T cell percentages were measured by flow cytometry on a PBMC aliquot from every donor.

Sequences were obtained from blood. This sequence uses TRBV6-2 or TRBV6-3 and TRBJ2-3; possibly the D gene is TRBD2, per 5 matching bases. The source is a woman aged 55-70 years in good health. The sequenced DNA: TGTGCCAGCAGAGCTAGCTCCGAGTATACGCAGTATTTT. This is translated as CASRASSEYTQYF.